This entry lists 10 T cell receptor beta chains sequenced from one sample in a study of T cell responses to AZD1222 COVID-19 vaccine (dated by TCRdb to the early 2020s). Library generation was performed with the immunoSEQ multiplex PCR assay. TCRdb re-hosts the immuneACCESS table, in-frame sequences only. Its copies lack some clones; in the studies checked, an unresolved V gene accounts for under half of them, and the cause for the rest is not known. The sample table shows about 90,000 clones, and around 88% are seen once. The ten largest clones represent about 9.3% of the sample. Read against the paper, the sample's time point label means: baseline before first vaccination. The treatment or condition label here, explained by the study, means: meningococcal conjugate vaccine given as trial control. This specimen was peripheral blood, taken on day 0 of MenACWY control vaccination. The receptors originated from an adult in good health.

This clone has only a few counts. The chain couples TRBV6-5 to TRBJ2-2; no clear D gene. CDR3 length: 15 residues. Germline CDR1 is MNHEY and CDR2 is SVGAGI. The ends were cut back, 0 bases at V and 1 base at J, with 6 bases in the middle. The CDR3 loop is CASSYSSGNTGELFF. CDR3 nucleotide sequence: TGTGCCAGCAGTTACTCATCAGGGAACACCGGGGAGCTGTTTTTT.

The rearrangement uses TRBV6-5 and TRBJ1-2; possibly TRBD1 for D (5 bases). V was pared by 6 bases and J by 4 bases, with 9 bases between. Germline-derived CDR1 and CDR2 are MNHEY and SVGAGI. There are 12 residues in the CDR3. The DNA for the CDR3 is TGTGCCAGCAGGCAGGGAACCTATGGCTACACCTTC. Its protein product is CASRQGTYGYTF.

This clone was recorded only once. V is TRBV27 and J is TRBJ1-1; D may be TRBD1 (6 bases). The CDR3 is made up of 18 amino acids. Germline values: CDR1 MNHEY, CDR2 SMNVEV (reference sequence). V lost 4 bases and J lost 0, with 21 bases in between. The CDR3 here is CASSSGPQGGGVNTEAFF. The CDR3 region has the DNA TGTGCCAGCAGTTCCGGCCCACAGGGAGGTGGGGTGAACACTGAAGCTTTCTTT.

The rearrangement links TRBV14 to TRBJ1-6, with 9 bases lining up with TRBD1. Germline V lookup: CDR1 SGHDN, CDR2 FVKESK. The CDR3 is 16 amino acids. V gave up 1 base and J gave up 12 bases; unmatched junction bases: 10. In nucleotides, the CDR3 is TGTGCCAGCAGCCAAGGGGCGGGACAGGGTGTTTTACCCCTCCACTTT. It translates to CASSQGAGQGVLPLHF.

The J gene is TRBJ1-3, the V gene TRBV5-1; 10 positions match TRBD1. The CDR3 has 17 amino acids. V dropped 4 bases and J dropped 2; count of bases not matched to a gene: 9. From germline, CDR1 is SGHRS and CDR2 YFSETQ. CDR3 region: CASSLSQTGGPGNTIYF. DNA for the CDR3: TGCGCCAGCAGCCTTTCTCAGACAGGGGGCCCTGGAAACACCATATATTTT.

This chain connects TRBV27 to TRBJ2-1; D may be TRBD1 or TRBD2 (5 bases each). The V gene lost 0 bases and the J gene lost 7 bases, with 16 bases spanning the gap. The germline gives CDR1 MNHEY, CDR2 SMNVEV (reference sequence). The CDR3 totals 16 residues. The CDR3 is CASSLSVGARRNEQFF. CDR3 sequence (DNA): TGTGCCAGCAGTTTATCAGTAGGGGCCAGGAGGAATGAGCAGTTCTTC.

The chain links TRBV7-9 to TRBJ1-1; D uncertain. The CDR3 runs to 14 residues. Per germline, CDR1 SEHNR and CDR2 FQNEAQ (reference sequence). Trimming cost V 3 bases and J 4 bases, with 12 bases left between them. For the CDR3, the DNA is TGTGCCAGCAGCTTCGGGGTAGTGGGCACTGAAGCTTTCTTT. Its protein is CASSFGVVGTEAFF. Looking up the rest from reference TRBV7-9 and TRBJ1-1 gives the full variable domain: DTGVSQNPRHKITKRGQNVTFRCDPISEHNRLYWYRQTLGQGPEFLTYFQNEAQLEKSRLLSDRFSAERPKGSFSTLEIQRTEQGDSAMYLCASSFGVVGTEAFFGQGTRLTVV.

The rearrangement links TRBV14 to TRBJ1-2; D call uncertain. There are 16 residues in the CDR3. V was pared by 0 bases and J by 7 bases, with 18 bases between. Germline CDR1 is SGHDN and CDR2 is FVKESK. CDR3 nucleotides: TGTGCCAGCAGCCAAGATCTCCCCGCGGCGTCGTCTGGCTACACCTTC. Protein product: CASSQDLPAASSGYTF.

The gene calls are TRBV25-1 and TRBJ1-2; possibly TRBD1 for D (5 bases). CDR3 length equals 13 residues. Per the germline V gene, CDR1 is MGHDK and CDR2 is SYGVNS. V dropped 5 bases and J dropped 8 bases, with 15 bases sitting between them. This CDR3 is CASSLRGDAGYTF. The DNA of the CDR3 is TGTGCCAGCAGTCTACGGGGGGATGCAGGCTACACCTTC.

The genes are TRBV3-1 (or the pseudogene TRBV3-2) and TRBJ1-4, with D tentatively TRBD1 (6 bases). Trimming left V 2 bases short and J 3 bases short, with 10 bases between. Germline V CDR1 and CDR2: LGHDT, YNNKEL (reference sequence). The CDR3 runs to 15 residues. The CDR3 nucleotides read TGTGCCAGCAGCCAATTTAGGGGGGCTAATGAAAAACTGTTTTTT. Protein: CASSQFRGANEKLFF.